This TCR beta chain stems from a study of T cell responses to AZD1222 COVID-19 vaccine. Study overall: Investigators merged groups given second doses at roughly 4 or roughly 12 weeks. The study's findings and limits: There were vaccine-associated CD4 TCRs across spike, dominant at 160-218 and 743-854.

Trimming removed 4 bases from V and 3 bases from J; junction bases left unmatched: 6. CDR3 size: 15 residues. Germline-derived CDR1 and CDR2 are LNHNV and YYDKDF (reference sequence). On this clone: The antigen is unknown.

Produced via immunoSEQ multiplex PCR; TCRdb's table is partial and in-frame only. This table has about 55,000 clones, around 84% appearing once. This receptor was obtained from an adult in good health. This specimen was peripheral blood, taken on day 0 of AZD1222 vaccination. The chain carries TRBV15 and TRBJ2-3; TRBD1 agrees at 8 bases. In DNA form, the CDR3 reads TGTGCCACCAGCACCCGGACAGGGCTAACAGATACGCAGTATTTT. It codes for CATSTRTGLTDTQYF. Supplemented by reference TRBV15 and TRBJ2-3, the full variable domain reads DAMVIQNPRYQVTQFGKPVTLSCSQTLNHNVMYWYQQKSSQAPKLLFHYYDKDFNNEADTPDNFQSRRPNTSFCFLDIRSPGLGDTAMYLCATSTRTGLTDTQYFGPGTRLTVL.